The rows below give T cell receptor beta chains drawn from one sample of a study of shared T cell receptors in the human thymus. Assay used: immunoSEQ multiplex PCR; TCRdb lists only in-frame clones, some missing. The table includes over 65,000 clones, roughly 95% detected once. The sequencing sample was made of thymocytes. All receptors come from a human donor. Each CDR3 is given with its conserved first and last residue. The D gene is left open where the match is weak. The size of a clone is reported for some rows only, either as once, few or many, or as a class for expanded clones.

v_gene	j_gene	abundance	len	d_gene	CDR3nt	CDR3aa
TRBV28	TRBJ2-7	NA	18	TRBD2	TGTGCCAGCAGTCCCCCCTATTGGCTAGCGGGGGTTTCGTACGAGCAGTACTTC	CASSPPYWLAGVSYEQYF
TRBV9	TRBJ2-3	NA	17	NA	TGTGCCAGCAGCGGTCAAGGGACGGAGGATTTTCGAGATACGCAGTATTTT	CASSGQGTEDFRDTQYF
TRBV28	TRBJ1-1	NA	14	TRBD1	TGTGCCAGCACCCGGACAGGGGTGAACACTGAAGCTTTCTTT	CASTRTGVNTEAFF
TRBV7-6	TRBJ1-2	NA	13	NA	TGTGCCAGCAGCAATACAGGGTCGGGGGGCTACACCTTC	CASSNTGSGGYTF
TRBV5-4	TRBJ1-6	NA	17	TRBD1	TGTGCCAGCAGCTTGTTACAGGGGAGGTCCTATAATTCACCCCTCCACTTT	CASSLLQGRSYNSPLHF
TRBV27	TRBJ1-2	NA	15	TRBD1	TGTGCCAGCAGTCCCCGACAGGGTAAAGTGAATGGCTACACCTTC	CASSPRQGKVNGYTF
TRBV6-5	TRBJ1-2	NA	15	NA	TGTGCCAGCAGTGCAACCGGGACCCCCGACAATGGCTACACCTTC	CASSATGTPDNGYTF
TRBV6-4	TRBJ2-7	NA	14	TRBD1	TGTGCCAGCAGTGAGACAGGGGAGGCCTACGAGCAGTACTTC	CASSETGEAYEQYF
TRBV7-7	TRBJ2-6	NA	16	TRBD1	TGTGCCAGCAGCTCCTTGACAGGGGCCGGGGCCAACGTCCTGACTTTC	CASSSLTGAGANVLTF
TRBV13	TRBJ2-6	NA	15	NA	TGTGCCAGCAGCTTAGAGGACTCTGGGGCCAACGTCCTGACTTTC	CASSLEDSGANVLTF
TRBV2	TRBJ2-1	NA	14	NA	TGTGCCAGCAGCGGACTATCCCTCCATGGTGAGCAGTTCTTC	CASSGLSLHGEQFF
TRBV5-1	TRBJ1-1	NA	20	NA	TGCGCCAGCAGCTCCATCATGGGTAGCAAGGGCCACCCGCGTCTCACTGAAGCTTTCTTT	CASSSIMGSKGHPRLTEAFF
TRBV4-3	TRBJ2-5	NA	15	NA	TGCGCCAGCAGCCAAGATATGGGGGACACCGAGACCCAGTACTTC	CASSQDMGDTETQYF
TRBV7-2	TRBJ1-2	NA	12	NA	TGTGCCAGCAGCTACGGACTCTATGGCTACACCTTC	CASSYGLYGYTF
TRBV19	TRBJ1-6	NA	14	NA	TGTGCCAGTAGGGACGACAGCGGGAATTCACCCCCCCACTTT	CASRDDSGNSPPHF
TRBV9	TRBJ2-1	NA	16	NA	TGTGCCAGCAGCGAAGAAGGGGCTAGCGATTACAATGAGCAGTTCTTC	CASSEEGASDYNEQFF
TRBV27	TRBJ2-1	NA	17	NA	TGTGCCAGCAGGACAAGGGGTTCGAAAAGCTCCTACAATGAGCAGTTCTTC	CASRTRGSKSSYNEQFF
TRBV5-6	TRBJ1-5	NA	16	TRBD1	TGTGCCAGCAGCCCCCGGAGTCAGGGGGCTAATCAGCCCCAGCATTTT	CASSPRSQGANQPQHF
TRBV19	TRBJ1-4	NA	15	NA	TGTGCCAGTAGTTCCAACAGGGCAACTAATGAAAAACTGTTTTTT	CASSSNRATNEKLFF
TRBV11-1	TRBJ1-1	NA	14	NA	TGTGCCAGCAGCTTATACAGGATGAACACTGAAGCTTTCTTT	CASSLYRMNTEAFF
TRBV11-2	TRBJ1-1	NA	17	NA	TGTGCCAGCAGCTTAGTCTTGGGCCCCGGTCTGAACACTGAAGCTTTCTTT	CASSLVLGPGLNTEAFF
TRBV28	TRBJ2-7	once	17	TRBD2	TGTGCCAGCAGTTTACCACCCGGGACTAGCGTGACTTACGAGCAGTACTTC	CASSLPPGTSVTYEQYF
TRBV11-2	TRBJ1-1	NA	19	TRBD1	TGTGCCAGCAGCTTAGAAGTGAGGGGGCCACCTTTTCCGGACACTGAAGCTTTCTTT	CASSLEVRGPPFPDTEAFF
TRBV5-5	TRBJ1-1	NA	17	TRBD1	TGTGCCAGCAACCATACTAATCTCGGACAGGGTAGATTTGAAGCTTTCTTT	CASNHTNLGQGRFEAFF
TRBV10-3	TRBJ1-3	NA	15	NA	TGTGCCATCCTCCAGGTTGAAGGGAATGGAAACACCATATATTTT	CAILQVEGNGNTIYF
TRBV6-5	TRBJ1-4	NA	15	NA	TGTGCCAGCAGCCGGACAGCCGCAACTAATGAAAAACTGTTTTTT	CASSRTAATNEKLFF
TRBV10-3	TRBJ2-7	NA	14	TRBD2	TGTGCCATCGGTGAGCGGGGGGCCTCCTACGAGCAGTACTTC	CAIGERGASYEQYF
TRBV7-8	TRBJ1-4	NA	15	NA	TGTGCCAGCAGCCAGGCCGGACAGTGTTTTGAAAAACTGTTTTTT	CASSQAGQCFEKLFF
TRBV5-5	TRBJ1-5	NA	20	NA	TGTGCCAGCAGCTGGGGGATGGGGAGACATACTAAAATTTTAGATCAGCCCCAGCATTTT	CASSWGMGRHTKILDQPQHF
TRBV19	TRBJ2-7	NA	14	NA	NA	CASSTSGDTYEQYF
TRBV7-2	TRBJ2-4	once	14	TRBD1	TGTGCCAGCAGCTTGGGGGACAGGGGGTACATTCAGTACTTC	CASSLGDRGYIQYF
TRBV19	TRBJ2-3	NA	16	TRBD2	TGTGCCAGTAGTATAGAAGGACTAGCGGGTAGAGATACGCAGTATTTT	CASSIEGLAGRDTQYF
TRBV28	TRBJ2-5	NA	13	NA	TGTGCCAGCAGTTTAGGAATTCAAGAGACCCAGTACTTC	CASSLGIQETQYF
TRBV19	TRBJ1-6	NA	17	NA	TGTGCCAGTAGTATGATCGGCATCAACTCCTATAATTCACCCCTCCACTTT	CASSMIGINSYNSPLHF